One sample yielded the 8 T cell receptor beta chains listed below, sequenced in a study of Ad26.COV2.S vaccination and SARS-CoV-2 variants. Profiled with immunoSEQ multiplex PCR; TCRdb holds only in-frame clones, not every one. Of some 520,000 clones in the sample, around nine tenths are singletons; the top ten hold more than 10%. Treatment: roughly 18 received Ad26.COV2.S at low or high dose, single or two shots; 5 received placebo; per-sample allocation not given. Specimens were obtained on day 63 following the first vaccine or placebo injection. The sample in question was peripheral blood, obtained in a trial of Ad26.COV2.S vaccine versus placebo. The origin of the receptors is a person between 18 and 65 years old who received the Ad26.COV2.S COVID-19 vaccine or a placebo.

Here the CDR3 reads CATSATIERDPFEQYF. The CDR3, as DNA: TGTGCCACCAGTGCCACGATCGAGCGGGATCCTTTCGAGCAGTACTTC. The rearrangement links TRBV24-1 to TRBJ2-7; 7 bases match TRBD2. CDR1 is KGHDR and CDR2 is SFDVKD in the germline V gene. The CDR3 runs 16 residues. Germline trimming cut 5 bases from V and 6 bases from J; bases unmatched to any gene: 15.

The V and J genes are TRBV29-1 and TRBJ2-1; no definite D call. The V and J ends lost 7 bases and 8 bases respectively, with 9 bases between them. The CDR3 has 10 amino acids. CDR1 is SQVTM, CDR2 ANQGSEA, per germline. The CDR3 is CSAVLDEQFF. The CDR3 DNA is TGCAGCGCCGTGCTTGATGAGCAGTTCTTC.

CDR3 sequence reads: CASTISGPQETQYF. CDR3 bases: TGTGCCAGCACCATAAGCGGACCTCAAGAGACCCAGTACTTC. The chain employs TRBV7-9 and TRBJ2-5; maybe TRBD2 (5 bases). There are 14 residues in the CDR3. Deletions cut 7 bases from V and 2 bases from J, with 14 bases between. Germline CDR1 is SEHNR and CDR2 is FQNEAQ (reference sequence).

The V gene is TRBV6-2 or TRBV6-3, the J gene TRBJ1-1; 8 bases fit TRBD1. Looked up from germline, CDR1 is MNHEY and CDR2 is SVGEGT. CDR3 size: 15 residues. J lost 4 bases, V lost 0 bases, and 4 bases had no gene match. CDR3 residues: CASSYSHRGSTEAFF. The DNA for the CDR3 is TGTGCCAGCAGTTACTCGCACAGGGGGTCCACTGAAGCTTTCTTT.

V and J are TRBV7-7 and TRBJ2-2, with 14 bases lining up with TRBD2. Per germline, CDR1 SSHAT and CDR2 FNYEAQ (reference sequence). The CDR3 is 17 residues long. J lost 6 bases, V lost 5 bases, and 8 bases had no gene match. CDR3 coding DNA: TGTGCCAGCAGCCCTGGGACTAGCGGGAGCCTATCCGGGGAGCTGTTTTTT. This codes for CASSPGTSGSLSGELFF.

CDR3 sequence reads: CASSLPMAGPNQPQHF. In nucleotides, the CDR3 is TGTGCCAGCAGTTTACCCATGGCAGGCCCTAATCAGCCCCAGCATTTT. The V call is TRBV28, the J call TRBJ1-5; D not resolved. V lost 2 bases and J lost 4, with 15 bases in between. The CDR3 sequence is 16 residues long. Germline V lookup: CDR1 MDHEN, CDR2 SYDVKM.

This clone appeared a single time. V usage is TRBV7-8 and J usage is TRBJ2-7, with 9 bases that match TRBD1. Germline trimming cut 5 bases from V and 3 bases from J; bases unmatched to any gene: 5. In germline, CDR1 is SGHVS, CDR2 FQNEAQ. This CDR3 has 14 amino acids. The DNA for the CDR3 is TGTGCCAGCAGCCCAACGGGACAGGGCTACGAGCAGTACTTC. This gives the protein CASSPTGQGYEQYF.

The chain links TRBV5-3 to TRBJ1-2; D possibly corresponds to TRBD1 (5 bases). TRBV5-3 is treated as an ORF (open reading frame) with a function not yet certain. CDR3 length: 13 residues. The V gene lost 8 bases and the J gene lost 6 bases, with 17 bases spanning the gap. The CDR3 region has the DNA TGTGCCAGCCCCGAGGGCAGGGCGAATGGCTACACCTTC. Amino acids: CASPEGRANGYTF.